This T cell receptor (beta chain) was obtained from a study of shared clonotypes between healthy human individuals. Across the whole study: With ages of 18 to 49, the donors were two women and a few men.

The investigators split CD4+ cells into a CD45RA+ naive subset and a CD45RA-negative memory subset. The CDR3 is 14 residues long. V lost 5 bases, J lost 3 bases, and 14 bases lay in between. The germline gives CDR1 KGHSH, CDR2 LQKENI. This was a deep-level run. For sorted subsets, approximately 0.2 ug DNA per replicate equaled approximately 32,000 T cell genomes. The data were produced by immunoSEQ multiplex PCR, yet TCRdb's version contains in-frame clones alone and is incomplete. Here the sample spans under 2,500,000 clones, 95% being singletons. Source material: naive CD4+ T cells sorted from blood. The sample's subset: CD45RA+ positively selected. This clonotype was obtained from a man aged 18 to 29 in good health. The chain couples TRBV18 to TRBJ2-7; either TRBD1 or TRBD2 may fit D (5 bases each). CDR3 sequence (DNA): TGTGCCAGCTCAAACCGGGACCCCTTCTACGAGCAGTACTTC. It is translated as CASSNRDPFYEQYF. Filled out from reference TRBV18 and TRBJ2-7, the complete variable domain reads NAGVMQNPRHLVRRRGQEARLRCSPMKGHSHVYWYRQLPEEGLKFMVYLQKENIIDESGMPKERFSAEFPKEGPSILRIQQVVRGDSAAYFCASSNRDPFYEQYFGPGTRLTVT.